These 19 T cell receptor beta chains were all obtained from the same sample, sequenced in a study of blood T cells in healthy people across ages. Alongside a J-beta primer mix, a sample-barcoded 5' primer served in a second PCR lasting roughly 7 to 12 cycles. TCRdb re-derived calls from the 5' RACE reads in MiXCR, one entry per CDR3 protein. The sample has 1.5 million to 2 million distinct CDR3 sequences, 28% seen once. The sample was blood. These TCRs come from a woman aged 30 to 39 in good health.

The V call is TRBV12-3 or TRBV12-4, the J call TRBJ2-5; 15 nucleotides match TRBD2. The CDR3 consists of 18 residues. V dropped 3 bases and J dropped 1; count of bases not matched to a gene: 6. The CDR3 bases are TGTGCCAGCAGTTTTTTAATGGGACTAGCGGGGGGCCAAGAGACCCAGTACTTC. The encoded protein is CASSFLMGLAGGQETQYF.

J is TRBJ1-2 and V is TRBV20-1, with a weak D call TRBD1 (6 bases). CDR3 length: 14 residues. Germline values: CDR1 DFQATT, CDR2 SNEGSKA (reference sequence). Trimming took 6 bases from V and 6 from J, leaving 20 bases between them. CDR3 amino acids: CSAPPDRRIDGYTF. The CDR3 DNA reads as TGCAGTGCGCCCCCGGACAGACGAATAGATGGCTACACCTTC.

Worth noting for this clonotype: One junction end disagrees with the germline gene, perhaps due to a read error. CDR3 nucleotide sequence: TGCAGTGCGGGAGGGACCTTCTCCTGCGAGCAGTACTTC. Translating gives CSAGGTFSCEQYF. The J gene is TRBJ2-7, the V gene TRBV20-1, with 7 nucleotides matching TRBD2. Looked up from germline, CDR1 is DFQATT and CDR2 is SNEGSKA (reference sequence). This CDR3 contains 13 residues.

The rearrangement links TRBV4-1 to TRBJ1-2, with a possible D match to TRBD1 (5 bases). The CDR3 runs 13 residues. V dropped 4 bases and J dropped 4 bases, with 10 bases sitting between them. Germline CDR1 MGHRA, CDR2 YSYEKL. CDR3 residues: CASSPGHTYGYTF. DNA for the CDR3: TGCGCCAGCAGCCCAGGACATACCTATGGCTACACCTTC.

V usage is TRBV24-1 and J usage is TRBJ1-1; D is undetermined. V was trimmed by 10 bases and J by 5 bases, leaving 16 bases between them. Per germline, CDR1 KGHDR and CDR2 SFDVKD. The CDR3 length is 13 residues. CDR3 region: CATTRTEGTEAFF. The CDR3 bases are TGTGCCACTACTCGTACAGAAGGGACTGAAGCTTTCTTT.

The chain links TRBV20-1 to TRBJ2-3; D not resolved. The V gene's germline CDR1 is DFQATT and CDR2 SNEGSKA (reference sequence). The CDR3 covers 15 residues. V gave up 2 bases and J gave up 2 bases, with 14 bases separating them. The CDR3 DNA is TGCAGTGCTAGACAGGCGCTAGACTTCACAGATACGCAGTATTTT. Translation gives CSARQALDFTDTQYF.

J is TRBJ2-1 and V is TRBV6-5; unclear D gene. Between the trimmed V and J ends, which lost 2 bases and 7 bases, there was a span of 12 bases. CDR3 length equals 14 residues. Germline lookup yields CDR1 MNHEY and CDR2 SVGAGI. The CDR3 is CASSYARLGNEQFF. CDR3 DNA: TGTGCCAGCAGTTACGCGAGACTCGGGAATGAGCAGTTCTTC.

This clonotype was detected a few times. V usage is TRBV12-3 or TRBV12-4 and J usage is TRBJ1-2, with TRBD1 as a possible D gene (5 bases). Trimming cost V 5 bases and J 7 bases, with 14 bases left between them. The CDR3 has 13 amino acids. The CDR3 coding sequence is TGTGCCAGCAGTCCCACAGGAACAGGTGGCTACACCTTC. Its translation: CASSPTGTGGYTF.

The chain employs TRBV27 and TRBJ2-7; TRBD1 aligns across 7 bases. The CDR3 sequence is 12 residues long. Germline loops: CDR1 MNHEY, CDR2 SMNVEV (reference sequence). The V and J ends lost 8 bases and 5 bases, in that order; junction bases with no gene match: 6. In nucleotides, the CDR3 is TGTGCCAGCCGAACAGGGGCCAACGAGCAGTACTTC. Protein product: CASRTGANEQYF.

The table lists this clonotype with many counts. The chain uses TRBV7-6 and TRBJ2-3, with D hard to call. CDR3 length equals 14 residues. V was clipped by 1 base and J by 2 bases, with 7 bases between them. CDR1 and CDR2 from the germline V gene are SGHVS and FNYEAQ. CDR3 loop: CASSLEESTDTQYF. The CDR3 DNA reads TGTGCCAGCAGCTTAGAAGAATCCACAGATACGCAGTATTTT.

This clonotype was detected ten times or more. The J gene is TRBJ2-5, the V gene TRBV7-9, with TRBD2 identical over 14 bases. The germline V gene encodes CDR1 SEHNR and CDR2 FQNEAQ (reference sequence). The V segment lost 5 bases and the J segment 4 bases; nucleotides outside the gene matches: 3. This CDR3 spans 15 amino acids. CDR3 bases: TGTGCCAGCAGCACAGGACTAGCGGGGGGAGAGACCCAGTACTTC. Translating it yields CASSTGLAGGETQYF.

This clonotype was counted between two and nine times. This chain links TRBV7-9 with TRBJ2-5; D tentatively fits TRBD1 or TRBD2 (5 bases each). Trimming removed 4 bases at V and 5 bases at J, with 11 bases between. Germline V lookup: CDR1 SEHNR, CDR2 FQNEAQ (reference sequence). The CDR3 contains 13 residues. CDR3 protein: CASSWVEGETQYF. CDR3 nucleotide sequence: TGTGCCAGCAGCTGGGTTGAGGGGGAGACCCAGTACTTC.

This clonotype was observed a few times. The chain joins TRBV27 to TRBJ2-3; no firm D call. Germline V lookup: CDR1 MNHEY, CDR2 SMNVEV (reference sequence). The CDR3 totals 13 residues. The V end was cut by 4 bases, the J end by 9 bases, with 14 bases between. CDR3 residues: CASSSNIANTQYF. CDR3 nucleotides: TGTGCCAGCAGTTCTAATATTGCAAACACGCAGTATTTT.

The table lists this clonotype with a few counts. This sequence joins TRBV7-8 and TRBJ2-7; weak D call: TRBD1 (6 bases). Germline-derived CDR1 and CDR2 are SGHVS and FQNEAQ. V was pared by 1 base and J by 7 bases, with 17 bases between. This CDR3 spans 15 amino acids. CDR3 protein: CASSLDGSGEREQYF. DNA of the CDR3: TGTGCCAGCAGCTTAGACGGGTCAGGGGAGAGGGAGCAGTACTTC.

The chain employs TRBV20-1 and TRBJ2-6; the D call may be TRBD1 or TRBD2 (7 bases each). The CDR3 totals 17 residues. Per the germline V gene, CDR1 is DFQATT and CDR2 is SNEGSKA (reference sequence). The germline V and J ends were trimmed by 6 bases and 0 bases, with 18 bases remaining between them. The CDR3 protein is CSARGGGGNSGANVLTF. DNA of the CDR3: TGCAGTGCCAGGGGGGGCGGCGGAAACTCTGGGGCCAACGTCCTGACTTTC.

V usage is TRBV6-2 or TRBV6-3 and J usage is TRBJ2-1; 9 positions agree with TRBD2. CDR1 is MNHEY and CDR2 is SVGEGT in the germline V gene. V shed 0 bases, J shed 4 bases, and the junction held 7 bases outside the gene matches. This CDR3 is built from 17 residues. For the CDR3, the DNA is TGTGCCAGCAGTTACTCGGCGGGAGGGTCTCGATACAATGAGCAGTTCTTC. Its protein product is CASSYSAGGSRYNEQFF.

On this clonotype: Just one base apart from a much larger clone, this may be a read error. V and J are TRBV27 and TRBJ2-7; D is possibly TRBD1 or TRBD2 (5 bases each). CDR1 and CDR2 from the germline V gene are MNHEY and SMNVEV (reference sequence). This CDR3 contains 14 residues. This CDR3 reads CASSLRRTSYGQYF. The CDR3 DNA reads TGTGCCAGCAGTTTAAGGAGGACAAGTTACGGGCAGTACTTC.

CDR3 region: CARGLGHTEAFF. CDR3 bases: TGTGCTAGGGGCCTCGGACATACTGAAGCTTTCTTT. The gene calls are TRBV12-5 and TRBJ1-1, with D tentatively TRBD1 (5 bases). CDR3 length equals 12 residues. The V end lost 9 bases, the J end lost 5 bases, and 13 bases lay between the germline ends. Germline assignment: CDR1 LGHNT and CDR2 FRNRAP.

The CDR3 nucleotides are TGTGCCAGCAGTTACCAATCCGTGACAGGGGGGCGGAATCAGCCCCAGCATTTT. It encodes CASSYQSVTGGRNQPQHF. The chain couples TRBV6-5 to TRBJ1-5, with 9 positions matching TRBD1. Germline V lookup: CDR1 MNHEY, CDR2 SVGAGI. The CDR3 is made up of 18 amino acids. Trimming took 2 bases from V and 4 from J; bases not matched to a gene: 12.